The rows below give T cell receptor beta chains drawn from one sample of a study of blood T cell repertoires in COVID-19. Generated by immunoSEQ multiplex PCR, the TCRdb table keeps only in-frame clones and is missing some. This sample has more than 95,000 clones, with 60% to 80% found just once. The specimen was peripheral blood. The receptors shown here come from a man in his 60s with acute or convalescent COVID-19. The CDR3 runs from the conserved cysteine through the conserved F or W. D genes are given only for firm matches. The size field is filled for only some rows; it gives once, few, many or a size class.

size: -
D: TRBD2
J: TRBJ2-7
V: TRBV4-2
DNA: TGTGCCAGCAGCCAAGACGTCGGGACTAGCCTTTTAATGGAGCAGTACTTC
CDR3: CASSQDVGTSLLMEQYF

size: -
D: TRBD2
J: TRBJ2-2
V: TRBV10-3
DNA: TGTGCCATCAGCCGACTAGCGGGAGGCACCGGGGAGCTGTTTTTT
CDR3: CAISRLAGGTGELFF

size: -
D: -
J: TRBJ2-1
V: TRBV5-1
DNA: TGCGCCAGCAGCTTACAGGGCAATGAGCAGTTCTTC
CDR3: CASSLQGNEQFF

size: -
D: -
J: TRBJ1-5
V: TRBV4-1
DNA: TGCGCCAGCAGCCAAGATCTTGAGGGTAACTTGAGCAATCAGCCCCAGCATTTT
CDR3: CASSQDLEGNLSNQPQHF

size: -
D: -
J: TRBJ2-7
V: TRBV6-5
DNA: TGTGCCAGCAGTTACTCAGGAGGACAGTCCTACGAGCAGTACTTC
CDR3: CASSYSGGQSYEQYF

size: once
D: TRBD2
J: TRBJ2-3
V: TRBV5-1
DNA: TGCGCCAGCAGCTTGACTAGCGGGGGGGCAGATACGCAGTATTTT
CDR3: CASSLTSGGADTQYF

size: -
D: TRBD1
J: TRBJ2-7
V: TRBV28
DNA: TGTGCCAGCAGTCTGGGCGGGACAGGGCACCACGAGCAGTACTTC
CDR3: CASSLGGTGHHEQYF

size: few
D: -
J: TRBJ2-7
V: TRBV30
DNA: TGTGCCTGGAGTGCTGGCAGTACCTACGAGCAGTACTTC
CDR3: CAWSAGSTYEQYF

size: -
D: TRBD1
J: TRBJ2-7
V: TRBV19
DNA: TGTGCCAGTAGTTTGCGGACAGGGGACTACGAGCAGTACTTC
CDR3: CASSLRTGDYEQYF

size: -
D: -
J: TRBJ1-2
V: TRBV5-8
DNA: TGTGCCAGCAGCCTGGGGAGGACACAGGGAAACTATGGCTACACCTTC
CDR3: CASSLGRTQGNYGYTF

size: -
D: TRBD1
J: TRBJ2-5
V: TRBV25-1
DNA: TGTGCCAGCGGTATGACAGGGGGCGGGGAGACCCAGTACTTC
CDR3: CASGMTGGGETQYF

size: -
D: TRBD1
J: TRBJ2-7
V: TRBV30
DNA: TGTGCCTGGAGTGTAGGTACAGGGGGTGACGAGCAGTACTTC
CDR3: CAWSVGTGGDEQYF

size: -
D: -
J: TRBJ2-3
V: TRBV5-6
DNA: TGTGCCAGCAGCTTGTCCCCTAGCACAGATACGCAGTATTTT
CDR3: CASSLSPSTDTQYF

size: -
D: -
J: TRBJ1-1
V: TRBV28
DNA: TGTGCCAGCACTTTAGGAGGGAAAGAGAACACTGAAGCTTTCTTT
CDR3: CASTLGGKENTEAFF

size: -
D: TRBD2
J: TRBJ2-2
V: TRBV5-1
DNA: TGCGCCAGCAGCGCAGCGGGGGCGGACACCGGGGAGCTGTTTTTT
CDR3: CASSAAGADTGELFF

size: once
D: -
J: TRBJ1-1
V: TRBV4-1
DNA: TGCGCCAGCACCCCGAACGTGCAGATGAACACTGAAGCTTTCTTT
CDR3: CASTPNVQMNTEAFF

size: few
D: -
J: TRBJ2-7
V: TRBV24-1
DNA: TGTGCCACCAGTGAAACAGGGAGCTCGAGCTACGAGCAGTACTTC
CDR3: CATSETGSSSYEQYF

size: few
D: -
J: TRBJ1-2
V: TRBV5-6
DNA: TGTGCCAGCAGCTCGAGGCGGGGCTACACCTTC
CDR3: CASSSRRGYTF

size: -
D: -
J: TRBJ1-2
V: TRBV19
DNA: TGTGCCAGTAGTATACGACAGACTAACTATGGCTACACCTTC
CDR3: CASSIRQTNYGYTF

size: -
D: -
J: TRBJ1-2
V: TRBV19
DNA: TGTGCCAGTAGTATACAGGTCGGAGGCTACACCTTC
CDR3: CASSIQVGGYTF

size: -
D: -
J: TRBJ1-5
V: TRBV9
DNA: TGTGCCAGCAGCGTAGCCGGAGGTGATAATCAGCCCCAGCATTTT
CDR3: CASSVAGGDNQPQHF

size: -
D: TRBD1
J: TRBJ1-6
V: TRBV30
DNA: TGTGCCTGGAGTGCGAGACAGGGGCAGAACTCCTATAATTCACCCCTCCACTTT
CDR3: CAWSARQGQNSYNSPLHF

size: -
D: -
J: TRBJ2-4
V: TRBV6-5
DNA: TGTGCCAGCACAGCGGAGCTAGCCAAAAACATTCAGTACTTC
CDR3: CASTAELAKNIQYF

size: -
D: -
J: TRBJ1-1
V: TRBV6-6
DNA: TGTGCCAGCAACTCCGGGATTGAAGCTTTCTTT
CDR3: CASNSGIEAFF

size: once
D: TRBD2
J: TRBJ2-1
V: TRBV10-2
DNA: TGCGCCAGCAGAGCGGGGGCAGTATCCAATGAGCAGTTCTTC
CDR3: CASRAGAVSNEQFF

size: once
D: TRBD1
J: TRBJ2-3
V: TRBV6-6
DNA: TGTGCCAGCAGTCAGCCGGGACAGGGAACAGATACGCAGTATTTT
CDR3: CASSQPGQGTDTQYF

size: -
D: -
J: TRBJ2-2
V: TRBV6-5
DNA: TGTGCCAGCAGTAGGGGGTATAACACCGGGGAGCTGTTTTTT
CDR3: CASSRGYNTGELFF

size: -
D: TRBD1
J: TRBJ1-5
V: TRBV3-1/TRBV3-2
DNA: TGTGCCAGCAGCCAAGATCCAGGGGGCTTAAGCGGTCAGCCCCAGCATTTT
CDR3: CASSQDPGGLSGQPQHF

size: -
D: -
J: TRBJ2-5
V: TRBV5-1
DNA: TGCGCCAGCAGCCCGAGAGCGGGCCAAGAGACCCAGTACTTC
CDR3: CASSPRAGQETQYF

size: -
D: -
J: TRBJ1-2
V: TRBV4-1
DNA: TGCGCCAGCAGCCACCACTCCAGGGGAGGCTACACCTTC
CDR3: CASSHHSRGGYTF

size: -
D: -
J: TRBJ2-2
V: TRBV3-1/TRBV3-2
DNA: TGTGCCAGCAGCCTCCGGACTGAGCTGTTTTTT
CDR3: CASSLRTELFF

size: -
D: TRBD2
J: TRBJ2-3
V: TRBV7-3
DNA: TGTGCCAGCAGCTTACGGGCTAGCGGGAGGGCGTCGGATACGCAGTATTTT
CDR3: CASSLRASGRASDTQYF

size: few
D: -
J: TRBJ1-3
V: TRBV2
DNA: TGTGCCAGCAGTGACAGGGGTTACTCTGGAAACACCATATATTTT
CDR3: CASSDRGYSGNTIYF

size: -
D: TRBD1
J: TRBJ1-2
V: TRBV24-1
DNA: TGTGCCACCAGTGCGCTTTACAGGGGGTACTATGGCTACACCTTC
CDR3: CATSALYRGYYGYTF

size: -
D: -
J: TRBJ2-7
V: TRBV5-1
DNA: TGCGCCAGCGCCAGGGACACTAACTACGAGCAGTACTTC
CDR3: CASARDTNYEQYF

size: few
D: -
J: TRBJ2-1
V: TRBV30
DNA: TGTGCCTGGTCCGGGGGAAGGGAGCAGTTCTTC
CDR3: CAWSGGREQFF

size: -
D: TRBD1
J: TRBJ1-2
V: TRBV3-1/TRBV3-2
DNA: TGTGCCAGCAGCTACTCCGGGACAGGGACGGATGGCTACACCTTC
CDR3: CASSYSGTGTDGYTF

size: -
D: -
J: TRBJ1-1
V: TRBV29-1
DNA: TGCAGCGTTGTGGGGGGGAGTACTGAAGCTTTCTTT
CDR3: CSVVGGSTEAFF